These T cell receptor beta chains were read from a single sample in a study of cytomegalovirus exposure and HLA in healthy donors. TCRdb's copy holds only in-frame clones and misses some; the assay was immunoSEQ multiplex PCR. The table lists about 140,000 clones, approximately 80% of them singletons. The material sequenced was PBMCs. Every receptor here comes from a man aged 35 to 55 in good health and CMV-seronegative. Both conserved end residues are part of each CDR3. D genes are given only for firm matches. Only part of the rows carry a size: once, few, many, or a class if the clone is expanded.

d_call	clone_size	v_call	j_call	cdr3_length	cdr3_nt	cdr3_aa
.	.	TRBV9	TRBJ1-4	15	TGTGCCAGCAGCGTAGGGACAACAACTAATGAAAAACTGTTTTTT	CASSVGTTTNEKLFF
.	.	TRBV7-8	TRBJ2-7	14	TGTGCCAGCAGCTTAGCACAGAGCTCCTACGAGCAGTACTTC	CASSLAQSSYEQYF
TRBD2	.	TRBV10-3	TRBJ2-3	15	TGTGCCATCAAAGGGGCTAGCGGGATTGCAGATACGCAGTATTTT	CAIKGASGIADTQYF
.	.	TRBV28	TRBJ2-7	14	TGTGCCAGCAGCCCTGGGGAGCTAAGCTACGAGCAGTACTTC	CASSPGELSYEQYF
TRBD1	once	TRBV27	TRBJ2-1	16	TGTGCCAGCAGTAGTTCCGGACAGGGGGCCCGCAATGAGCAGTTCTTC	CASSSSGQGARNEQFF
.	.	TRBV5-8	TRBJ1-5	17	TGTGCCAGCAGCCTAAACGGGTTCCAGGGTACCAATCAGCCCCAGCATTTT	CASSLNGFQGTNQPQHF
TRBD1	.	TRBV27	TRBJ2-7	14	TGTGCCACCTCAAACAGGGGGCCCTCCTACGAGCAGTACTTC	CATSNRGPSYEQYF
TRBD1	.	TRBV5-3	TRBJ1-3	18	TGTGCCAGAAGCTTGGTGCCCACAGGGGCCACTCCTGGAAACACCATATATTTT	CARSLVPTGATPGNTIYF
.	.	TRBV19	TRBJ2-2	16	TGTGCCAGTAGTATTCGCCCAGGCTCGAACACCGGGGAGCTGTTTTTT	CASSIRPGSNTGELFF
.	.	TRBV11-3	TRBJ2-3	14	TGTGCCAGCAGCTCACGACTAGAGCCAGATACGCAGTATTTT	CASSSRLEPDTQYF